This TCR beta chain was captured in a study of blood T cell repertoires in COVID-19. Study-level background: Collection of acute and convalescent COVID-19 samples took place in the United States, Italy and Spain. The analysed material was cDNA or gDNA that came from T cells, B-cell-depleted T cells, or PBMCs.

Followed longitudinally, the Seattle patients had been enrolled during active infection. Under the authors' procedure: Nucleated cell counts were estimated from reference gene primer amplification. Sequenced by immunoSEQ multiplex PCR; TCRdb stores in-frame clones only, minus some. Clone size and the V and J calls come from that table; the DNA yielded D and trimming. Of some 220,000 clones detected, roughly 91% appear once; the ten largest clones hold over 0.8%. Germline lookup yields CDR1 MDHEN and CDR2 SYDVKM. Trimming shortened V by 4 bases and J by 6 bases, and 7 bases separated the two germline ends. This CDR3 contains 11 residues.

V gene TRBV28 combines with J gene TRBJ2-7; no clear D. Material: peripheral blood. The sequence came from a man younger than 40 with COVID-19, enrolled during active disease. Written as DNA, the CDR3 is TGTGCCAGCAGTTCCCTTTCCGAGCAGTACTTC. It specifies CASSSLSEQYF. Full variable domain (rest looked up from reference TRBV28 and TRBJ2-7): DVKVTQSSRYLVKRTGEKVFLECVQDMDHENMFWYRQDPGLGLRLIYFSYDVKMKEKGDIPEGYSVSREKKERFSLILESASTNQTSMYLCASSSLSEQYFGPGTRLTVT.